The clone carrying this T cell receptor (beta chain) was counted a few times. Germline CDR1 and CDR2: ENHRY and SYGVKD. Losses at the gene ends were 6 bases for V and 6 bases for J; bases not matched to a gene: 5. The CDR3 totals 13 residues. The entry originates in a study of blood T cell repertoires in COVID-19. Study in general: The United States, Italy and Spain supplied acute and convalescent COVID-19 samples. Nucleic acid was either cDNA or gDNA, and it came from T cells, B-cell-depleted T cells, or PBMCs.

Authors' data handling: Estimation of nucleated cell counts relied on the amplification of reference gene primers. TCRdb's table, derived via immunoSEQ multiplex PCR, lists solely in-frame clones and lacks some. That table is the source of V, J and clone size, and D and trimming were worked out from the DNA. The table has around 280,000 clones, 85% seen once. This receptor was obtained from a woman aged 50 to 60 with active or convalescent COVID-19. The sequenced material came from peripheral blood. The J gene is TRBJ2-1, the V gene TRBV10-3, with 7 bases lining up with TRBD1. The CDR3 DNA sequence: TGTGCCATCAGCACCGGGACAGTCAATGAGCAGTTCTTC. Residues: CAISTGTVNEQFF.